The 19 T cell receptor beta chains below come from one sample, sequenced in a study of early T cells in non-severe SARS-CoV-2 infection. TCRdb passed the 5' RACE reads through MiXCR, listing each CDR3 protein once. The top ten clones hold 6% to 7.5% of a sample with tens of thousands of distinct CDR3 sequences, around 15% of them seen once. Sequencing was done on a sample of whole blood. Receptors were obtained from an adult who was a healthcare worker with PCR-confirmed SARS-CoV-2 infection or an uninfected control (not recorded which).

The V gene is TRBV5-4, the J gene TRBJ2-3, with unresolved D. This CDR3 spans 14 amino acids. The germline V gene encodes CDR1 SGHNT and CDR2 YYREEE (reference sequence). Between the trimmed V and J ends, which lost 3 bases and 4 bases, there was a span of 12 bases. The CDR3 spells CASSWGYGPDTQYF. CDR3 in DNA: TGTGCCAGCAGCTGGGGATACGGGCCAGATACGCAGTATTTT.

This clonotype was counted a few times. An end of the junction does not agree with germline; a read error may underlie this. The chain links TRBV30 to TRBJ2-3; 7 positions agree with TRBD1. CDR3 size: 15 residues. From germline, CDR1 is GTSNPN and CDR2 SVGIG (reference sequence). The CDR3, as DNA: TGTGCCTGGAATTGGGACAGAAACGACACAGATACGCAGTTTTTT. This gives the protein CAWNWDRNDTDTQFF.

This clonotype was recorded a few times. V gene TRBV2 combines with J gene TRBJ1-6; a weak D match, TRBD1 (6 bases). The germline CDR1 and CDR2 sequences are SNHLY and FYNNEI. The CDR3 is made up of 15 amino acids. V gave up 7 bases and J gave up 9 bases, with 19 bases separating them. CDR3: CASNTGTLRGSPLHF. The DNA of the CDR3 is TGTGCCAGCAATACAGGGACCTTAAGGGGTTCACCCCTCCACTTT.

This chain connects TRBV3-1 to TRBJ2-1; a possible D gene is TRBD2 (6 bases). Germline CDR1 LGHDT, CDR2 YNNKEL (reference sequence). V was cut by 3 bases and J by 10 bases, with 16 bases left in between. This CDR3 region has 14 residues. The CDR3 loop is CASSQETAAGEQFF. The CDR3 DNA follows: TGTGCCAGCAGCCAGGAGACAGCCGCGGGGGAGCAGTTCTTC.

This sequence joins TRBV6-6 and TRBJ2-2; 9 bases are shared with TRBD1. The ends lost 3 bases at V and 5 bases at J; junction bases unmatched: 4. This CDR3 is 15 amino acids long. Germline V lookup: CDR1 MNHNY, CDR2 SVGAGI (reference sequence). The chain's CDR3 is CASSYGTGKTGELFF. CDR3 in DNA: TGTGCCAGCAGTTATGGGACAGGGAAAACCGGGGAGCTGTTTTTT.

This rearrangement joins TRBV28 to TRBJ1-2; TRBD1 matches 7 bases. In germline, CDR1 is MDHEN, CDR2 SYDVKM. This CDR3 region has 12 residues. V shed 6 bases and J 14 bases; nucleotides not matched to a gene: 12. CDR3 residues: CASSSDRFTLTF. As DNA, the CDR3 is TGTGCCAGCAGCTCGGACAGGTTCACTTTAACCTTC.

The chain uses TRBV5-1 and TRBJ2-4, with 9 bases aligning to TRBD2. With V trimmed by 2 bases and J by 0 bases, 0 bases remained unmatched. The CDR3 is 15 residues long. Germline values: CDR1 SGHRS, CDR2 YFSETQ. In DNA, the CDR3 is TGCGCCAGCAGCTTACTAGCGGGAGCCAAAAACATTCAGTACTTC. Translating it yields CASSLLAGAKNIQYF.

This clonotype has only a few counts. This chain uses TRBV6-1 with TRBJ1-2, with 8 bases aligning to TRBD1. V trimming: 2 bases; J trimming: 4 bases; junction bases outside the gene matches: 6. Germline assignment: CDR1 MNHNS and CDR2 SASEGT. CDR3 length: 15 residues. In DNA form, the CDR3 reads TGTGCCAGCAGTGAACCCGGCAGGGGGCCCTATGGCTACACCTTC. Translating it yields CASSEPGRGPYGYTF.

In its sample, this clonotype was seen a few times. This chain joins TRBV30 and TRBJ1-1; D not certain. Trimming shortened V by 1 base and J by 7 bases, and 7 bases separated the two germline ends. The CDR3 consists of 11 residues. Germline assignment: CDR1 GTSNPN and CDR2 SVGIG (reference sequence). The DNA of the CDR3 is TGTGCCTGGAGTGCAAACGGTGAAGCTTTCTTT. It codes for CAWSANGEAFF. The entire variable domain, with the rest obtained from reference TRBV30 and TRBJ1-1, is as follows: SQTIHQWPATLVQPVGSPLSLECTVEGTSNPNLYWYRQAAGRGLQLLFYSVGIGQISSEVPQNLSASRPQDRQFILSSKKLLLSDSGFYLCAWSANGEAFFGQGTRLTVV.

This clonotype was seen a few times. As DNA, the CDR3 is TGTGCCAGCAGTTTTTCAGGGCTCGGAAATGAGCAGTTCTTC. Protein sequence: CASSFSGLGNEQFF. The V call is TRBV27, the J call TRBJ2-1; D perhaps matches TRBD1 (5 bases). Trimming stripped 3 bases from V and 7 bases from J, with 13 bases between. Germline CDR1 is MNHEY and CDR2 is SMNVEV (reference sequence). The CDR3 has 14 amino acids.

This clonotype was observed a few times. This sequence joins TRBV6-5 and TRBJ2-5; 8 bases line up with TRBD1. V lost 7 bases, J lost 5 bases, and 9 bases stayed unmatched. This CDR3 has 14 residues. Germline V CDR1 and CDR2: MNHEY, SVGAGI. CDR3 nucleotides: TGTGCCAGCACCAAAACAGGGGGTGAGGAGACCCAGTACTTC. Protein product: CASTKTGGEETQYF.

This clonotype was observed a handful of times. This chain links TRBV7-9 with TRBJ2-1; TRBD2 is a possible D gene (6 bases). CDR1 is SEHNR and CDR2 is FQNEAQ in the germline V gene (reference sequence). CDR3 length equals 13 residues. With 8 bases removed from V and 2 bases from J, the gap between germline ends came to 10 bases. The DNA of the CDR3 is TGTGCCAGCGGGACTTCAACCTACAATGAGCAGTTCTTC. Its translation is CASGTSTYNEQFF. The full variable domain, with the rest looked up from reference TRBV7-9 and TRBJ2-1, is DTGVSQNPRHKITKRGQNVTFRCDPISEHNRLYWYRQTLGQGPEFLTYFQNEAQLEKSRLLSDRFSAERPKGSFSTLEIQRTEQGDSAMYLCASGTSTYNEQFFGPGTRLTVL.

This clonotype came up once. Since the CDR3 does not end with the conserved phenylalanine or tryptophan, this likely comes from a read error. The chain combines TRBV19 with TRBJ2-7, with D maybe TRBD1 (5 bases). This CDR3 has 13 amino acids. Trimming shortened V by 5 bases and J by 3 bases, and 11 bases separated the two germline ends. Per the germline V gene, CDR1 is LNHDA and CDR2 is SQIVND (reference sequence). The CDR3 sequence: CASSVAGIYEQYY. CDR3 nucleotide sequence: TGTGCCAGTAGTGTCGCAGGGATCTACGAGCAGTACTAC.

The V gene is TRBV11-2, the J gene TRBJ2-2; D not resolved. V lost 5 bases and J 2 bases, leaving 15 bases between the germline ends. The CDR3 contains 16 residues. Germline loops: CDR1 SGHAT, CDR2 FQNNGV. The DNA of the CDR3 is TGTGCCAGCAGCCCGCTAGGGTCGCTAAACACCGGGGAGCTGTTTTTT. Residues: CASSPLGSLNTGELFF. Together with reference TRBV11-2 and TRBJ2-2, the CDR3 gives the full variable domain: EAGVAQSPRYKIIEKRQSVAFWCNPISGHATLYWYQQILGQGPKLLIQFQNNGVVDDSQLPKDRFSAERLKGVDSTLKIQPAKLEDSAVYLCASSPLGSLNTGELFFGEGSRLTVL.

This clonotype has a single count. The chain couples TRBV20-1 to TRBJ2-3; perhaps TRBD2 as D (7 bases). Per germline, CDR1 DFQATT and CDR2 SNEGSKA (reference sequence). V was clipped by 6 bases and J by 1 base, with 17 bases between them. The CDR3 is 15 amino acids. CDR3 residues: CSANPGGGRTDTQYF. Written as DNA, the CDR3 is TGCAGTGCGAACCCGGGCGGGGGCCGCACAGATACGCAGTATTTT.

The sample holds a few counts of this clonotype. The chain employs TRBV20-1 and TRBJ1-5, with D possibly TRBD1 on 5 matching bases. V was shortened by 4 bases and J by 4 bases, with 14 bases between the two germline ends. The CDR3 length is 14 residues. Germline V gene data show CDR1 as DFQATT and CDR2 as SNEGSKA (reference sequence). The CDR3 loop is CSATFGGRNQPQHF. The CDR3 DNA reads as TGCAGTGCTACCTTCGGGGGTAGGAATCAGCCCCAGCATTTT.

To note about this clonotype: One base away lies a much larger clone, so this may be a sequencing read error. The chain has TRBV29-1 and TRBJ1-1, with D perhaps matching TRBD1 (5 bases). Germline V CDR1 and CDR2: SQVTM, ANQGSEA. V gave up 4 bases and J gave up 7 bases, with 19 bases separating them. The CDR3 runs to 14 residues. CDR3 sequence (DNA): TGCAGCGTTGCTTATTTGCGGTCGGACATTGAAGCTTTCTTT. This gives the protein CSVAYLRSDIEAFF.

This clonotype occurred a few times. The chain is built from TRBV20-1 and TRBJ2-7, with 12 bases aligning to TRBD2. The trim removed 6 bases at V and 7 bases at J, leaving 10 bases unmatched. CDR3 length equals 14 residues. CDR1 DFQATT and CDR2 SNEGSKA come from the germline V gene (reference sequence). The CDR3 loop is CSAQLAGGPREQYF. CDR3 sequence (DNA): TGCAGTGCCCAGCTAGCGGGAGGGCCGCGAGAGCAGTACTTC.

The J gene is TRBJ2-1, the V gene TRBV7-6; TRBD2 matches 11 bases. The CDR3 extends over 18 amino acids. V trimming: 2 bases; J trimming: 7 bases; junction bases outside the gene matches: 13. Germline lookup yields CDR1 SGHVS and CDR2 FNYEAQ. The CDR3, as DNA: TGTGCCAGCAGCTTATTACTAGCGGGAGTATCGGTACGGAATGAGCAGTTCTTC. Its protein is CASSLLLAGVSVRNEQFF.